This T cell receptor beta chain is drawn from a study of type 1 regulatory T cells. Study in general: T-allo10 is an in vitro-generated, Tr1-enriched CD4 T cell product specific for alloantigen.

MiXCR, run by TCRdb on the reads, gives a single entry per CDR3 protein. The table has about 62,000 distinct CDR3 sequences, 60% to 80% seen once. As to this clonotype: The target antigen is unknown.

V shed 6 bases and J 4 bases; nucleotides not matched to a gene: 10. This CDR3 spans 17 amino acids. In germline, CDR1 is MNHEY, CDR2 SVGEGT. Overall study results and limits: Type 1 regulatory T cells had a more restricted TCR repertoire than non-type 1 regulatory T cells.

The sequence derives from a human donor in good health. The J gene is TRBJ1-5, the V gene TRBV6-2 or TRBV6-3; TRBD1 matches 12 bases. Material for sequencing was cultured non-Tr1 T cells, either the whole culture or a sorted T cell fraction (not recorded which). The CDR3 sequence is CASRDRDRGLWNQPQHF. The CDR3 bases are TGTGCCAGCAGAGACCGGGACAGGGGGCTGTGGAATCAGCCCCAGCATTTT.